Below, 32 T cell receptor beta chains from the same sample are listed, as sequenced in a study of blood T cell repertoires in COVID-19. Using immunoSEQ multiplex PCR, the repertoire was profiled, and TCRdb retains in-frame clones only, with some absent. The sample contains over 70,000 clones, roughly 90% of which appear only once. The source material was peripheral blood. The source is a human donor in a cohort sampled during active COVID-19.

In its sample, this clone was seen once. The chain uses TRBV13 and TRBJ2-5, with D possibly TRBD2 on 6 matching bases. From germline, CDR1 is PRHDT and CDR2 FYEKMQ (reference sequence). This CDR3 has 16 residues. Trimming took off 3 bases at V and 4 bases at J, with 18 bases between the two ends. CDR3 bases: TGTGCCAGCAGCTTCTTCGGCGGGACTTTGGGAGAGACCCAGTACTTC. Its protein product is CASSFFGGTLGETQYF.

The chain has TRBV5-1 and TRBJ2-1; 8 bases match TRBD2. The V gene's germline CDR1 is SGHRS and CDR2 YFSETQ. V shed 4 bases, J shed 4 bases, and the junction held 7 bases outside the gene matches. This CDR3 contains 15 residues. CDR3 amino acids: CASSQSGGLYNEQFF. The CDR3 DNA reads TGCGCCAGCAGCCAAAGCGGGGGCCTATACAATGAGCAGTTCTTC.

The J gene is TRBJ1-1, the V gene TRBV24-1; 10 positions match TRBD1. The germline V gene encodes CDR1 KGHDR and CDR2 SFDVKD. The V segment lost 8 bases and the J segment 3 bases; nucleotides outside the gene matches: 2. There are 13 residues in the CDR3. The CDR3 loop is CATNGQGDTEAFF. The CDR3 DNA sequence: TGTGCCACCAACGGACAGGGGGACACTGAAGCTTTCTTT.

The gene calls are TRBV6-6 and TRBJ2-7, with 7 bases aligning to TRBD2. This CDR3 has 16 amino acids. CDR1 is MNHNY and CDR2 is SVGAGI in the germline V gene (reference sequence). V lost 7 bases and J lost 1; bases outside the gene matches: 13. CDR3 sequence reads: CASILFNPSGSYEQYF. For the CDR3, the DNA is TGTGCCAGCATCCTATTTAATCCTAGCGGTTCCTACGAGCAGTACTTC.

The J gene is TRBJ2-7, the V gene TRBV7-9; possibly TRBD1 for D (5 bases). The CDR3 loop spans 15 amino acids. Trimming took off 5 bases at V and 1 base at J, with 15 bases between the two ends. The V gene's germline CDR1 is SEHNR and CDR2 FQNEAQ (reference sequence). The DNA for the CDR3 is TGTGCCAGCAGCCCAAAGGACATCCTTTCCTACGAGCAGTACTTC. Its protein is CASSPKDILSYEQYF. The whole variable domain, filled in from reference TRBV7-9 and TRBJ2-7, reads DTGVSQNPRHKITKRGQNVTFRCDPISEHNRLYWYRQTLGQGPEFLTYFQNEAQLEKSRLLSDRFSAERPKGSFSTLEIQRTEQGDSAMYLCASSPKDILSYEQYFGPGTRLTVT.

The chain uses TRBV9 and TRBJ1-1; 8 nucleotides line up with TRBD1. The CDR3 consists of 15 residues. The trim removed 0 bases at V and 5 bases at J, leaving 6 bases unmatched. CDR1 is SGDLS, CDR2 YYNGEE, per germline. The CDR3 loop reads CASSVGGRGQTEAFF. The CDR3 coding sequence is TGTGCCAGCAGCGTAGGAGGCAGGGGGCAAACTGAAGCTTTCTTT.

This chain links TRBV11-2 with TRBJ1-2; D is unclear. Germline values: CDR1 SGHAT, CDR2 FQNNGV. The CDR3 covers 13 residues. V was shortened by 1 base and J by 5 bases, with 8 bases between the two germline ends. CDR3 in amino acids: CASSLGERYGYTF. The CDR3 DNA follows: TGTGCCAGCAGCTTAGGCGAGCGATATGGCTACACCTTC.

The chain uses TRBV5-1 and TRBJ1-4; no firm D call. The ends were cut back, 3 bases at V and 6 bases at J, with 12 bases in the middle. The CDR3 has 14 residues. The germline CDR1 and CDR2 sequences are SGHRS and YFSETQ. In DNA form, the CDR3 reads TGCGCCAGCAGCTCCCAGGAGGGAGATGAAAAACTGTTTTTT. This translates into CASSSQEGDEKLFF.

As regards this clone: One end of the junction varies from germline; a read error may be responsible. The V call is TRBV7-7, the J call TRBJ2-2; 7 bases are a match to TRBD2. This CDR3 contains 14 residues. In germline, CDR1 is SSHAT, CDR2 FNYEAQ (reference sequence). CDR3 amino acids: CASSLRGSTGELFF. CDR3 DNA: TGTGCTAGCAGCTTGCGGGGGAGCACCGGGGAGCTGTTTTTT.

Here the CDR3 DNA reads TGTGCCACCAAGCCGGGACAGGGGGCAACTGAAGCTTTCTTT. This translates into CATKPGQGATEAFF. The rearrangement links TRBV24-1 to TRBJ1-1, with 12 bases that match TRBD1. The CDR3 contains 14 residues. The V and J ends lost 8 bases and 5 bases, in that order; junction bases with no gene match: 5. Germline V gene data show CDR1 as KGHDR and CDR2 as SFDVKD.

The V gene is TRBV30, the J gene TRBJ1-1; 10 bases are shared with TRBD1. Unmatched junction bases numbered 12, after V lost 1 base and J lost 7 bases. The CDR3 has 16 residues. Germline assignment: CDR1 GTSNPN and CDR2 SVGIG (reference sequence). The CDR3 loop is CAWSGIRGQGGDEAFF. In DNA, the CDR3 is TGTGCCTGGAGTGGGATCCGCGGACAGGGGGGAGATGAAGCTTTCTTT.

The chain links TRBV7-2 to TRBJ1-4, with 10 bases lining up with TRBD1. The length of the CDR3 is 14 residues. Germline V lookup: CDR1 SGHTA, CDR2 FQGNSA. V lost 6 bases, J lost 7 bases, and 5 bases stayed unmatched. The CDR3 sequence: CASRLGQGGEKLFF. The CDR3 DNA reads TGTGCCAGCAGGCTAGGACAGGGGGGTGAAAAACTGTTTTTT.

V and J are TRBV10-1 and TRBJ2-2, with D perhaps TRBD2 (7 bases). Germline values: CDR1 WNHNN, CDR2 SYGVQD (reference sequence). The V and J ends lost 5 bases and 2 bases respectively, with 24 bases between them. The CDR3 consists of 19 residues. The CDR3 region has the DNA TGCGCCAGCAGTAACATTAAGATCCGAGCGGGACAAAACACCGGGGAGCTGTTTTTT. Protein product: CASSNIKIRAGQNTGELFF.

CDR3 amino acids: CSVEDSTGKQETQYF. In DNA, the CDR3 is TGCAGCGTTGAAGATAGTACAGGCAAACAAGAGACCCAGTACTTC. The chain is built from TRBV29-1 and TRBJ2-5, with a possible D match to TRBD1 (5 bases). Germline V CDR1 and CDR2: SQVTM, ANQGSEA. Trimming removed 0 bases from V and 2 bases from J, with 13 bases in between. The CDR3 covers 15 residues.

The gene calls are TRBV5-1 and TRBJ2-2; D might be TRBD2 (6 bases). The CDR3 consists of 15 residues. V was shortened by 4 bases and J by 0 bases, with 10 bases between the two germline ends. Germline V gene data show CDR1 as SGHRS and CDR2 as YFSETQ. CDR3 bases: TGCGCCAGCAGCGCGGGACTTACGAACACCGGGGAGCTGTTTTTT. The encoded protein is CASSAGLTNTGELFF. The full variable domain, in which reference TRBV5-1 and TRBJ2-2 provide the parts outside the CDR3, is KAGVTQTPRYLIKTRGQQVTLSCSPISGHRSVSWYQQTPGQGLQFLFEYFSETQRNKGNFPGRFSGRQFSNSRSEMNVSTLELGDSALYLCASSAGLTNTGELFFGEGSRLTVL.

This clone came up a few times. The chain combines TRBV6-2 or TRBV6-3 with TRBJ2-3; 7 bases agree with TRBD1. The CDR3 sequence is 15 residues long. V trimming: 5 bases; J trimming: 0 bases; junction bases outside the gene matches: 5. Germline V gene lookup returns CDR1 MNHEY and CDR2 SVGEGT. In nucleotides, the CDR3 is TGTGCCAGCAGTAACGGACAGGCGAGCACAGATACGCAGTATTTT. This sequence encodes CASSNGQASTDTQYF.

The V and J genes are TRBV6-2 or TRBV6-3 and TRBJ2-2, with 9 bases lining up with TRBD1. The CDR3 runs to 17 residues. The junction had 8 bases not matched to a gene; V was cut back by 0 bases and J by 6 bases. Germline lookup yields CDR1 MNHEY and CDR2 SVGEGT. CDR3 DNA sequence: TGTGCCAGCAGTTACTCGAGGGACAGGGTAATACCCGGGGAGCTGTTTTTT. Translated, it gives CASSYSRDRVIPGELFF.

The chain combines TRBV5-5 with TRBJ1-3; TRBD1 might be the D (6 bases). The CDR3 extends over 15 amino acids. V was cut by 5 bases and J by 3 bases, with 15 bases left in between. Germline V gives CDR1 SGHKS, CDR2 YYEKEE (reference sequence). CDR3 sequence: CASSLQGQLGNTIYF. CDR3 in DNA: TGTGCCAGCAGTTTACAGGGCCAACTTGGAAACACCATATATTTT. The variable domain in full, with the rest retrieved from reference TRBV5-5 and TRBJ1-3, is DAGVTQSPTHLIKTRGQQVTLRCSPISGHKSVSWYQQVLGQGPQFIFQYYEKEERGRGNFPDRFSARQFPNYSSELNVNALLLGDSALYLCASSLQGQLGNTIYFGEGSWLTVV.

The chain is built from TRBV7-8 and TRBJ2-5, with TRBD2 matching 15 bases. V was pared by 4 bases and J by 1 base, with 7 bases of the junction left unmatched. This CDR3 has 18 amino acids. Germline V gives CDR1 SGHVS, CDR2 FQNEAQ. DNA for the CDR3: TGTGCCAGCAGCTCGGGACTAGCGGGGGGCCCCACCCAAGAGACCCAGTACTTC. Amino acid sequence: CASSSGLAGGPTQETQYF. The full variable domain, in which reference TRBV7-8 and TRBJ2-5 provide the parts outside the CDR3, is GAGVSQSPRYKVAKRGQDVALRCDPISGHVSLFWYQQALGQGPEFLTYFQNEAQLDKSGLPSDRFFAERPEGSVSTLKIQRTQQEDSAVYLCASSSGLAGGPTQETQYFGPGTRLLVL.

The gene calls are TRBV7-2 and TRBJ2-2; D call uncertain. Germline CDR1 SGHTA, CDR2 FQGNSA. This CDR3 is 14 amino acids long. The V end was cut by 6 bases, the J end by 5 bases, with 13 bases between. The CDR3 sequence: CASRPVIATGELFF. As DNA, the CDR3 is TGTGCCAGCAGGCCGGTTATCGCGACCGGGGAGCTGTTTTTT.

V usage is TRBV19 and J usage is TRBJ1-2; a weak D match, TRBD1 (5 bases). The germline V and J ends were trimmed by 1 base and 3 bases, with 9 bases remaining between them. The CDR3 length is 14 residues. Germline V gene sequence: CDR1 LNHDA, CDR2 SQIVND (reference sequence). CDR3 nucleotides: TGTGCCAGTAGTATAGGGGGACTTTACTATGGCTACACCTTC. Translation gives CASSIGGLYYGYTF.

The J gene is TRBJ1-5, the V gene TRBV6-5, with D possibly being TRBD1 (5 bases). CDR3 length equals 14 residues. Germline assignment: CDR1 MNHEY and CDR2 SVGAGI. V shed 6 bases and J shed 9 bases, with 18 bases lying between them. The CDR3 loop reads CASSPRVGDLPQHF. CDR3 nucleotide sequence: TGTGCCAGCAGCCCCCGGGTAGGGGATCTGCCCCAGCATTTT.

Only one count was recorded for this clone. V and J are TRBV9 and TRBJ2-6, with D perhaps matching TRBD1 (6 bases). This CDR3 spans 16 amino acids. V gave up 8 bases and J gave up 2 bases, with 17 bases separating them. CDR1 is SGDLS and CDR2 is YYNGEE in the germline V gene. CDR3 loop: CASNSDSITGANVLTF. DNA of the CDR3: TGTGCCAGTAACTCGGACAGTATCACTGGGGCCAACGTCCTGACTTTC.

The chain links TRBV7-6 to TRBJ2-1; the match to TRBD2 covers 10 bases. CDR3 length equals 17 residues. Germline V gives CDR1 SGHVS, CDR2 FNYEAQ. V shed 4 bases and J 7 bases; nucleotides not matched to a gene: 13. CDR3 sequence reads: CASSSTGASGSLNEQFF. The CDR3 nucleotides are TGTGCCAGCAGCTCAACCGGCGCTAGCGGGAGTTTAAATGAGCAGTTCTTC.

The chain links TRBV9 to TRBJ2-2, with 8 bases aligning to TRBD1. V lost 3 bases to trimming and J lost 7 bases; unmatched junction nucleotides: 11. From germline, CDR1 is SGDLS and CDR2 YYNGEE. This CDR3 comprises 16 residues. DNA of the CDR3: TGTGCCAGCAGCGCGCCAATTGACAGGGGCTACGGGGAGCTGTTTTTT. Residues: CASSAPIDRGYGELFF.

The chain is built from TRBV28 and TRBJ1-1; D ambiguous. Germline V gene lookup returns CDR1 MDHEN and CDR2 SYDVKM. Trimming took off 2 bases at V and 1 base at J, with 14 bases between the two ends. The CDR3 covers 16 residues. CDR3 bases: TGTGCCAGCAGTTTACTAAGTAGCCAGAAGAACACTGAAGCTTTCTTT. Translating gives CASSLLSSQKNTEAFF. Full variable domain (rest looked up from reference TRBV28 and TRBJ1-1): DVKVTQSSRYLVKRTGEKVFLECVQDMDHENMFWYRQDPGLGLRLIYFSYDVKMKEKGDIPEGYSVSREKKERFSLILESASTNQTSMYLCASSLLSSQKNTEAFFGQGTRLTVV.

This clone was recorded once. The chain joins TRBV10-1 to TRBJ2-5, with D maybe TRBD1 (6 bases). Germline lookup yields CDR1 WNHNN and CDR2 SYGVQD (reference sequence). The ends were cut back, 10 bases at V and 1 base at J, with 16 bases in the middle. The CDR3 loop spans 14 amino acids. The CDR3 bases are TGCGCCAAGTACGCACAGGACAGCCAAGAGACCCAGTACTTC. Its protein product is CAKYAQDSQETQYF.

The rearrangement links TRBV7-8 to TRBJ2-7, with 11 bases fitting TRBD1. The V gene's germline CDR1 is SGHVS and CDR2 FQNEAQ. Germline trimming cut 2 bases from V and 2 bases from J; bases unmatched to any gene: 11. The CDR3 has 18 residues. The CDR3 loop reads CASSLRRGTGGRTYEQYF. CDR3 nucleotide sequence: TGTGCCAGCAGCTTAAGGAGGGGGACAGGGGGTCGCACCTACGAGCAGTACTTC.

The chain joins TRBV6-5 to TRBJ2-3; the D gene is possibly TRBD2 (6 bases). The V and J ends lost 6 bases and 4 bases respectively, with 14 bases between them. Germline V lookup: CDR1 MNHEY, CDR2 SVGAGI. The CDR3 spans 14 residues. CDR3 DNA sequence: TGTGCCAGCAGCGGCTGGGCGGGACCAGATACGCAGTATTTT. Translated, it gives CASSGWAGPDTQYF.

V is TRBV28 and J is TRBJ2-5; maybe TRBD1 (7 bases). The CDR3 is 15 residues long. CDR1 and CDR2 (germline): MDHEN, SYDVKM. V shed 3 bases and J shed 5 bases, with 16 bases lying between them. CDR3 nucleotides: TGTGCCAGCAGTTTCCGGGAGTACAGGGGTGAGACCCAGTACTTC. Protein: CASSFREYRGETQYF.

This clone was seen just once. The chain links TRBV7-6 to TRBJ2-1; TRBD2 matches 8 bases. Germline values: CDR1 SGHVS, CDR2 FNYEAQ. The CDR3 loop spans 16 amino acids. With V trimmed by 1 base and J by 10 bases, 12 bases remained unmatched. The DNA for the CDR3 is TGTGCCAGCAGCTTAGTAAGCGGGGGCCTAACGGGGGAGCAGTTCTTC. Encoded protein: CASSLVSGGLTGEQFF.

The DNA for the CDR3 is TGTGCCAGCAGCTCGACAGGTGTCGTCAACGAGCAGTACTTC. Protein: CASSSTGVVNEQYF. J is TRBJ2-7 and V is TRBV7-8, with D perhaps TRBD1 (6 bases). V lost 4 bases and J lost 5, with 15 bases in between. The germline V gene has CDR1 SGHVS and CDR2 FQNEAQ. The CDR3 is 14 amino acids.